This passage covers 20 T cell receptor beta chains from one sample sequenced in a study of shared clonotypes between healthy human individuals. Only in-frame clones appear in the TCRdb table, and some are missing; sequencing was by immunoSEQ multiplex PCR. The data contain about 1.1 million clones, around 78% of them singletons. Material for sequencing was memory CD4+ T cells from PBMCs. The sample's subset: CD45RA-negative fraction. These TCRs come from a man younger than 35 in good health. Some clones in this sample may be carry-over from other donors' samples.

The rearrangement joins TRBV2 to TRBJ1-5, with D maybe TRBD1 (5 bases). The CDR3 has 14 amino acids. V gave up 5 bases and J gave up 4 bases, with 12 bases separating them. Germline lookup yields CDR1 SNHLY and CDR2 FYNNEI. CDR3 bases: TGTGCCAGCAGTATTGAACAGGAGAATCAGCCCCAGCATTTT. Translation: CASSIEQENQPQHF.

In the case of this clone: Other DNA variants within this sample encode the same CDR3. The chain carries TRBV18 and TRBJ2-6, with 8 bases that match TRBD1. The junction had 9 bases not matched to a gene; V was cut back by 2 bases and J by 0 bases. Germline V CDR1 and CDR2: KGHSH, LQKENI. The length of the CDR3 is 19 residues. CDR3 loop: CASSPFPGTGASGANVLTF. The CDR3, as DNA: TGTGCCAGCTCACCATTTCCCGGGACAGGAGCCTCTGGGGCCAACGTCCTGACTTTC.

The CDR3 reads CASSLSQGVYGYTF. The CDR3 DNA is TGTGCCAGCAGTTTAAGTCAGGGGGTCTATGGCTACACCTTC. V is TRBV28 and J is TRBJ1-2; 7 nucleotides align to TRBD1. The CDR3 spans 14 residues. Looked up from germline, CDR1 is MDHEN and CDR2 is SYDVKM. Trimming removed 2 bases from V and 4 bases from J; junction bases left unmatched: 4.

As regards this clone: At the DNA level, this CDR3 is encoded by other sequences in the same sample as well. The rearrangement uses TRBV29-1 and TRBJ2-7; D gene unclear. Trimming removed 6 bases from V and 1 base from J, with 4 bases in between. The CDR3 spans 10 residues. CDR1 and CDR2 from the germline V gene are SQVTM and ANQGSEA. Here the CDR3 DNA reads TGCAGCGTCGGATCCTACGAGCAGTACTTC. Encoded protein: CSVGSYEQYF.

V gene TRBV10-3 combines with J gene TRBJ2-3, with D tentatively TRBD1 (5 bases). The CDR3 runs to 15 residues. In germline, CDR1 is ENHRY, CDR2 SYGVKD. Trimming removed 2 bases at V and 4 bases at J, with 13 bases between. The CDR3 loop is CAISEGQGGPDTQYF. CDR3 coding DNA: TGTGCCATCAGTGAGGGGCAGGGTGGCCCAGATACGCAGTATTTT.

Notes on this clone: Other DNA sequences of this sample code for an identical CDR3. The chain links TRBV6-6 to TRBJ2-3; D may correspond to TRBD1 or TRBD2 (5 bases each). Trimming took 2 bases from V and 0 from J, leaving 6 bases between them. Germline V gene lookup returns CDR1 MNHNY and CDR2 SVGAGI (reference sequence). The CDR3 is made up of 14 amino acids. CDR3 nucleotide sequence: TGTGCCAGCAGTTACGGGGGAAGCACAGATACGCAGTATTTT. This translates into CASSYGGSTDTQYF.

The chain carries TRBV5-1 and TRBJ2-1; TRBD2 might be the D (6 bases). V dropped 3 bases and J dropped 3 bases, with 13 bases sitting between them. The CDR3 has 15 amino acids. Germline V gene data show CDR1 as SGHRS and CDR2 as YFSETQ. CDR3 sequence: CASSSDAGYYNEQFF. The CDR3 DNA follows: TGCGCCAGCAGCTCGGACGCGGGGTACTACAATGAGCAGTTCTTC.

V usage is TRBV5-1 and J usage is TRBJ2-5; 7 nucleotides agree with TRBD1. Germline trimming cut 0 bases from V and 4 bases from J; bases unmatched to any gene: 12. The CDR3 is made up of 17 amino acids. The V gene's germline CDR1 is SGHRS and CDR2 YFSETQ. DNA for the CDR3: TGCGCCAGCAGCTTGGATGGAAGACAGGGTATAGGAGAGACCCAGTACTTC. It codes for CASSLDGRQGIGETQYF. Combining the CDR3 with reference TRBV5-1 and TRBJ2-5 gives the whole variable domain KAGVTQTPRYLIKTRGQQVTLSCSPISGHRSVSWYQQTPGQGLQFLFEYFSETQRNKGNFPGRFSGRQFSNSRSEMNVSTLELGDSALYLCASSLDGRQGIGETQYFGPGTRLLVL.

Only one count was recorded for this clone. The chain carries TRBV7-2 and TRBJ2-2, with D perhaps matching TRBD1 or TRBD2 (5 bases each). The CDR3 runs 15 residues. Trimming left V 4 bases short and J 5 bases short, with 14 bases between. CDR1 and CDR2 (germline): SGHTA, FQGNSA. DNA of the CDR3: TGTGCCAGCAGCTCGGCAGGGACCCCAACCGGGGAGCTGTTTTTT. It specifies CASSSAGTPTGELFF.

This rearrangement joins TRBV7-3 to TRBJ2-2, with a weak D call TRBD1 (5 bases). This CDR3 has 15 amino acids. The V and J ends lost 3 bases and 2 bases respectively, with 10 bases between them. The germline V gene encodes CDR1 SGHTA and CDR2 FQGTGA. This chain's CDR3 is CASSFVTDNTGELFF. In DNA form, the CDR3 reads TGTGCCAGCAGCTTCGTGACAGATAACACCGGGGAGCTGTTTTTT.

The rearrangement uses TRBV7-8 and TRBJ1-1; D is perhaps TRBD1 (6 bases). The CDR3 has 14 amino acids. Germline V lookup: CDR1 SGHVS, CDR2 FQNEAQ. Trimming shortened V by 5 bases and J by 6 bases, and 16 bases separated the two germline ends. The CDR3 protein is CASSRVAGAAEAFF. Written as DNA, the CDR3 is TGTGCCAGCAGCCGAGTAGCGGGGGCGGCTGAAGCTTTCTTT.

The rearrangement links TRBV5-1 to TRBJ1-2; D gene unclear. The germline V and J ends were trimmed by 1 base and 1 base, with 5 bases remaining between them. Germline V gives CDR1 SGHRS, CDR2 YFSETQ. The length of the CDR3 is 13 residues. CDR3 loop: CASSLMDNYGYTF. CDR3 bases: TGCGCCAGCAGCTTGATGGATAACTATGGCTACACCTTC.

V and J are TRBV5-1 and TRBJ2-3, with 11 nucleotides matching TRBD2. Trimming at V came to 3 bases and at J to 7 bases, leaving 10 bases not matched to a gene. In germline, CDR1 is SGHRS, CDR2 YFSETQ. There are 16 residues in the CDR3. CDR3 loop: CASSSETSGGYNTQYF. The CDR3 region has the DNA TGCGCCAGCAGCTCGGAAACTAGCGGGGGTTACAATACGCAGTATTTT.

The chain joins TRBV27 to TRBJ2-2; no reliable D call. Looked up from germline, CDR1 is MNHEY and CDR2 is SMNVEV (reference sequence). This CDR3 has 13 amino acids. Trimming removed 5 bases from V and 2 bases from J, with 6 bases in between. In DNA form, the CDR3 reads TGTGCCAGCAGTAACTTTAACACCGGGGAGCTGTTTTTT. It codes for CASSNFNTGELFF.

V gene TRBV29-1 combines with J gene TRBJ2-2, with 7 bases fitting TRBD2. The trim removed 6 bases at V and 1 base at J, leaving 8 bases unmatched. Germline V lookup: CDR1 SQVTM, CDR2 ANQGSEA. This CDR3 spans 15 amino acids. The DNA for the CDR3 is TGCAGCGTGGGTACTAGCGAATGGAACACCGGGGAGCTGTTTTTT. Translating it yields CSVGTSEWNTGELFF.

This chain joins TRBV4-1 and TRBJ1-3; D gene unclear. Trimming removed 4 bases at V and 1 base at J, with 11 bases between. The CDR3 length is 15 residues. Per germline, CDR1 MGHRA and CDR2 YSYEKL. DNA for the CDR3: TGCGCCAGCAGCCGAGAGACAACTTCTGGAAACACCATATATTTT. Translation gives CASSRETTSGNTIYF.

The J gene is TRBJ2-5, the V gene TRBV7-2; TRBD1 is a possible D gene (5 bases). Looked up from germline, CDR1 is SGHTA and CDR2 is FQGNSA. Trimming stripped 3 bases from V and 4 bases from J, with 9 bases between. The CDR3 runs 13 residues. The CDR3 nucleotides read TGTGCCAGCAGCTTCGACAGATCAGAGACCCAGTACTTC. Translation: CASSFDRSETQYF.

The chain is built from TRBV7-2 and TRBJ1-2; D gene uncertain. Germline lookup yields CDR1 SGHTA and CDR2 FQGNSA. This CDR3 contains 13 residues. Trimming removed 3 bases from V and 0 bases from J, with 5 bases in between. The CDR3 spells CASSFRSNYGYTF. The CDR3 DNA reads TGTGCCAGCAGCTTCCGATCTAACTATGGCTACACCTTC.

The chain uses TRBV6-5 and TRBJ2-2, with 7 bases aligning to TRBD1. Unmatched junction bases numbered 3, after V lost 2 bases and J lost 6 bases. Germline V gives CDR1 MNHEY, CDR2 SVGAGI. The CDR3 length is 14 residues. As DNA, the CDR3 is TGTGCCAGCAGTTACCGACAGGGACCCGGGGAGCTGTTTTTT. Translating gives CASSYRQGPGELFF.

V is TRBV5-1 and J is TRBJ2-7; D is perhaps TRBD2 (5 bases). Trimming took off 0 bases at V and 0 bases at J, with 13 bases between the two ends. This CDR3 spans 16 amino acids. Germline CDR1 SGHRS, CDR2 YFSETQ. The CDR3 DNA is TGCGCCAGCAGCTTGGAGCCAGTAACTAGCTCCTACGAGCAGTACTTC. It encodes CASSLEPVTSSYEQYF.